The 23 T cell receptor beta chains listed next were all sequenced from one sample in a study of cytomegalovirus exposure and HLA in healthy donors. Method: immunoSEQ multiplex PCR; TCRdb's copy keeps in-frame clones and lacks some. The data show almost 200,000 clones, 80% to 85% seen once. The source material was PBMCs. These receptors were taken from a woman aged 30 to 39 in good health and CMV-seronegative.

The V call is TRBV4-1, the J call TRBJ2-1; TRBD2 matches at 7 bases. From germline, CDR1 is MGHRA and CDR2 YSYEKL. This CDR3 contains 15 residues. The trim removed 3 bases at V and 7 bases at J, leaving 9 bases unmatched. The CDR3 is CASSQGVARGNEQFF. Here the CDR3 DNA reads TGCGCCAGCAGCCAGGGGGTAGCGCGGGGGAATGAGCAGTTCTTC.

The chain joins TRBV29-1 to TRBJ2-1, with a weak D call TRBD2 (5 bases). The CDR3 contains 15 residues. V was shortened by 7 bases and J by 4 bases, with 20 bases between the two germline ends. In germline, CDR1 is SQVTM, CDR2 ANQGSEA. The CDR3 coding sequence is TGCAGCGGAGGACTTGGGTTTTCTGGTTACAATGAGCAGTTCTTC. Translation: CSGGLGFSGYNEQFF.

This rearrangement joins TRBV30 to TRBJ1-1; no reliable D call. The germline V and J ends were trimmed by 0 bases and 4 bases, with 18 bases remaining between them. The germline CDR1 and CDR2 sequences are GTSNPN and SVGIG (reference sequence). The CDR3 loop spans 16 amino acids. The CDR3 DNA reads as TGTGCCTGGAGTGTACTCTGGCTACTGCGGGGCACTGAAGCTTTCTTT. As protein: CAWSVLWLLRGTEAFF.

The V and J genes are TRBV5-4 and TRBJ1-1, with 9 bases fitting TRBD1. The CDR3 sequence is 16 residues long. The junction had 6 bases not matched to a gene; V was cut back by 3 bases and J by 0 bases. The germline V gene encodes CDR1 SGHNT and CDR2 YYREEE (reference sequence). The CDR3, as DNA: TGTGCCAGCAGCTCGAACAGGGGGCTAATGAACACTGAAGCTTTCTTT. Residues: CASSSNRGLMNTEAFF.

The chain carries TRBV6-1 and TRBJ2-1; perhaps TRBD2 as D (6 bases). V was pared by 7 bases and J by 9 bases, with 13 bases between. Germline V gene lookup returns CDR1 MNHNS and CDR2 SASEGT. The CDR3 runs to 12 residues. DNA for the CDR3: TGTGCCAGCACCCCCGTGCGGGGTGAGCAGTTCTTC. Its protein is CASTPVRGEQFF.

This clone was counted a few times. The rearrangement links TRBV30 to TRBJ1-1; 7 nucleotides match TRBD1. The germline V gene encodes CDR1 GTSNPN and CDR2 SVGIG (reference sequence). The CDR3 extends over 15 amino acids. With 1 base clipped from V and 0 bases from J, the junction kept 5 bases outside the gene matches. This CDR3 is CAWSGGQSMNTEAFF. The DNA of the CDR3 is TGTGCCTGGAGTGGGGGACAGAGCATGAACACTGAAGCTTTCTTT.

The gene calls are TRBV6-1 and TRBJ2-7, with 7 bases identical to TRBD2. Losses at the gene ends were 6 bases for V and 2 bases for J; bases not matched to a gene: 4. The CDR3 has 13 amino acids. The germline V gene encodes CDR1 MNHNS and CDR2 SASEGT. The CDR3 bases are TGTGCCAGCAGCACCGGGACTACCTACGAGCAGTACTTC. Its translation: CASSTGTTYEQYF.

This CDR3 reads CASSGDPTGPEQYF. The CDR3 DNA follows: TGTGCCAGCAGTGGGGACCCGACAGGGCCCGAGCAGTACTTC. This sequence joins TRBV6-1 and TRBJ2-7; TRBD1 matches at 7 bases. This CDR3 contains 14 residues. V dropped 4 bases and J dropped 6; count of bases not matched to a gene: 9. Looked up from germline, CDR1 is MNHNS and CDR2 is SASEGT.

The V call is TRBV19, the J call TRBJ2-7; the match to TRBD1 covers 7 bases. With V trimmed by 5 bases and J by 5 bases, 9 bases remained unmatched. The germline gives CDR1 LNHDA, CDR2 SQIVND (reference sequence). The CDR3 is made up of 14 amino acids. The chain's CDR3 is CASSFSQGGDEQYF. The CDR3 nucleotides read TGTGCCAGTAGTTTCTCCCAAGGGGGCGACGAGCAGTACTTC.

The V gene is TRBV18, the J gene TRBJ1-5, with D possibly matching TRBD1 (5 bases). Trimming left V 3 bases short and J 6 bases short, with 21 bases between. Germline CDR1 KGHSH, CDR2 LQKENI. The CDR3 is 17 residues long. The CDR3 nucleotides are TGTGCCAGCTCACCCGCCCCGGGGGGGAAGGGTGCTCAGCCCCAGCATTTT. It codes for CASSPAPGGKGAQPQHF.

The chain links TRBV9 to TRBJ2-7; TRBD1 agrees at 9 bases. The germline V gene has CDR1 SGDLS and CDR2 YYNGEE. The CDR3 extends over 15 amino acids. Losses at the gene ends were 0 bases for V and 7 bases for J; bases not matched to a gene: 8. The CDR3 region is CASSVEGTGFREQYF. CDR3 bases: TGTGCCAGCAGCGTAGAAGGGACAGGGTTCCGAGAGCAGTACTTC.

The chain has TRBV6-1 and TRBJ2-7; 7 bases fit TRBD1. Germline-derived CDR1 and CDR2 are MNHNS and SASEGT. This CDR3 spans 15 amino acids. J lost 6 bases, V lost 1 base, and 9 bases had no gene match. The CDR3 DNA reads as TGTGCCAGCAGTGAAGAGAGACAGGGAAGTGGCGAGCAGTACTTC. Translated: CASSEERQGSGEQYF.

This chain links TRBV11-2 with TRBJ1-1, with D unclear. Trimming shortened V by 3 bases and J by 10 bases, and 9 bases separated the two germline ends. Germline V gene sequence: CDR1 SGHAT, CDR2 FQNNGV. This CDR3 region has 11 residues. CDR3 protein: CASSFDKVAFF. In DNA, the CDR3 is TGTGCCAGCAGCTTTGACAAGGTAGCTTTCTTT.

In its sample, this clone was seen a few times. Written as DNA, the CDR3 is TGTGCCAGTAGTATCAGGGTCTCAGATACGCAGTATTTT. It yields the protein CASSIRVSDTQYF. This chain uses TRBV19 with TRBJ2-3, with D possibly matching TRBD1 (5 bases). The CDR3 contains 13 residues. The V end was cut by 3 bases, the J end by 4 bases, with 8 bases between. CDR1 is LNHDA, CDR2 SQIVND, per germline (reference sequence).

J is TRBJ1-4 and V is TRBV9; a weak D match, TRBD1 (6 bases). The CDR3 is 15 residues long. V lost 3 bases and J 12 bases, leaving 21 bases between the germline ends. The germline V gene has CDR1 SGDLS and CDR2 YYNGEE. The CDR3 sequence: CASSANLLTGNQLFF. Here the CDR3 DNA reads TGTGCCAGCAGCGCAAACTTACTAACAGGGAACCAACTGTTTTTT.

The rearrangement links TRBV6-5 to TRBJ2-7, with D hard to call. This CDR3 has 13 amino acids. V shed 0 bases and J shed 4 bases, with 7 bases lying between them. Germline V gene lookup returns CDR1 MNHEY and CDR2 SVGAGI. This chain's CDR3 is CASSYSSLYEQYF. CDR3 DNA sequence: TGTGCCAGCAGTTACTCGAGCTTATACGAGCAGTACTTC.

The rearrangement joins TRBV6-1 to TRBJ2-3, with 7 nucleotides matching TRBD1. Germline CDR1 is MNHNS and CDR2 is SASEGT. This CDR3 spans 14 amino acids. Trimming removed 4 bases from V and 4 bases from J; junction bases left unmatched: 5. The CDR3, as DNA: TGTGCCAGCAGTGCTGGGCAGGGGGCAGATACGCAGTATTTT. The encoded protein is CASSAGQGADTQYF.

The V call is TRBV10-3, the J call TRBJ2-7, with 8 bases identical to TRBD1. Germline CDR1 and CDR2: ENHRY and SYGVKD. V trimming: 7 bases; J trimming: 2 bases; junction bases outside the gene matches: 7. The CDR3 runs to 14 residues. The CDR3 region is CAITAGQGAYEQYF. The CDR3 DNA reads TGTGCCATCACCGCTGGACAGGGCGCCTACGAGCAGTACTTC.

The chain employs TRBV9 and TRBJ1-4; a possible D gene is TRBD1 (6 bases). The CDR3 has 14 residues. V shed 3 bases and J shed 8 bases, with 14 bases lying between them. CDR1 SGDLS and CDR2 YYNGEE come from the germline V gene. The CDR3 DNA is TGTGCCAGCAGCGAGCAGGGGCAACGGGAAAAACTGTTTTTT. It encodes CASSEQGQREKLFF. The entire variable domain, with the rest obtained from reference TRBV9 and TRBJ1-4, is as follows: DSGVTQTPKHLITATGQRVTLRCSPRSGDLSVYWYQQSLDQGLQFLIQYYNGEERAKGNILERFSAQQFPDLHSELNLSSLELGDSALYFCASSEQGQREKLFFGSGTQLSVL.

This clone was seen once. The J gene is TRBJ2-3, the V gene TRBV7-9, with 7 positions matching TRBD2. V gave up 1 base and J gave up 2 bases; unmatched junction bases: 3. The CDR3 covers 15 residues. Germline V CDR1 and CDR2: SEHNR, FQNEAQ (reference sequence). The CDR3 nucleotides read TGTGCCAGCAGCTTAGGGCTAGCGGACACAGATACGCAGTATTTT. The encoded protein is CASSLGLADTDTQYF.

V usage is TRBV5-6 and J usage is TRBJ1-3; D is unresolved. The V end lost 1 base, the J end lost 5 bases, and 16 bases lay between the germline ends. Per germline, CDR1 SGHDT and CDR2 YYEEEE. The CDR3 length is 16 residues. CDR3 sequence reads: CASSLPGNVARNTIYF. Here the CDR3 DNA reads TGTGCCAGCAGCTTGCCAGGTAACGTGGCGAGAAACACCATATATTTT. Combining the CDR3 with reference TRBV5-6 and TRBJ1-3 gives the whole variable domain DAGVTQSPTHLIKTRGQQVTLRCSPKSGHDTVSWYQQALGQGPQFIFQYYEEEERQRGNFPDRFSGHQFPNYSSELNVNALLLGDSALYLCASSLPGNVARNTIYFGEGSWLTVV.

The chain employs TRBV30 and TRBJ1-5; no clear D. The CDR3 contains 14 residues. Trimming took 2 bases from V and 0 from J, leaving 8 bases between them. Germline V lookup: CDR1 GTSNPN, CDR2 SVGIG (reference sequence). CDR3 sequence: CAWSPEISNQPQHF. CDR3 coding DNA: TGTGCCTGGAGTCCCGAGATTAGCAATCAGCCCCAGCATTTT.

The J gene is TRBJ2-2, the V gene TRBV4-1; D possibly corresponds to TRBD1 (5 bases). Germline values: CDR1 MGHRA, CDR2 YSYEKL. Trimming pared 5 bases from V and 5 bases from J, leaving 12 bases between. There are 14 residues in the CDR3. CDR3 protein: CASSSSGWTGELFF. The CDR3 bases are TGCGCCAGCAGCTCTTCAGGGTGGACCGGGGAGCTGTTTTTT.